This T cell receptor (beta chain) was sequenced for a study of T cells after yellow fever vaccination. Study results and caveats: Just a small share of clonotypes turned up in the CD4 compartment as well as the CD8 compartment.

Each CDR3 protein is one row after TCRdb ran MiXCR on the 5' RACE reads. The data hold about 340,000 distinct CDR3 sequences, with under 15% observed a single time. The CDR3 sequence is 14 residues long. Germline V gene lookup returns CDR1 MGHDK and CDR2 SYGVNS. The V gene lost 1 base and the J gene lost 2 bases, with 8 bases spanning the gap. Concerning this clonotype itself: Its antigen is currently unknown.

The source of this sequence is a man younger than 30 who received the YFV17D yellow fever vaccine. The input for sequencing was CD4+ T cells sorted from PBMCs, taken 15 days after the yellow fever booster vaccination. The chain couples TRBV25-1 to TRBJ2-5; maybe TRBD1 (5 bases). DNA of the CDR3: TGTGCCAGCAGTGAATGGGCAGGGCAAGAGACCCAGTACTTC. Its translation is CASSEWAGQETQYF.